This T cell receptor (beta chain) stems from a study of blood T cell repertoires in COVID-19 (TCRdb year 2020). Study-level background: Samples from collaborators originated in the United States, Italy and Spain and spanned both the acute and convalescent phases of COVID-19. The material from the prospective study consisted of cDNA or gDNA derived from T cells, B-cell-depleted T cells, or PBMCs. Subjects who had been exposed to COVID-19, were actively infected with it, or had recovered from it provided the deeply sampled blood TCRbeta repertoires that made up the dataset. The repertoires were released in a freely available public database meant as a resource for research on the immune response to SARS-CoV-2. The samples were drawn from two sources: the first 160 participants of the ongoing ImmuneRACE study, and 1,000 to 1,500 subjects contributed by 6 global collaborators. The sample metadata nearly always contained a de-identified subject ID, COVID-19 status, age in years and sex. Where available, HLA class I and class II types were obtained from metadata supplied by the sample provider rather than from assay-based typing. On the study overall, not on this receptor specifically: The quantity of clinical and demographic metadata differed by source and by participant and was supplied without curation.

The CDR3, from cysteine to phenylalanine, totals 17 residues. The retained sequence is limited to the CDR3, 51 bases, with the frame set at the first base. The germline V gene specifies SGHAT as CDR1 and FQNNGV as CDR2. Trimming leaves V shorter by 3 bases and J shorter by 4 bases, with the junction holding 11 bases beyond the gene matches. TCRbeta CDR3 regions were amplified from genomic DNA using the immunoSEQ Assay, a bias-controlled multiplex PCR. Per the original workflow: The number of nucleated cells in each sample was estimated by amplification of reference gene primers within the assay. Sequence reads were collapsed and filtered to measure the absolute abundance of every unique TCRbeta CDR3 rearrangement. For each sample, productive Simpson clonality was calculated as the square root of Simpson's diversity index across productive rearrangements. What TCRdb holds here is the immuneACCESS table cut down to in-frame rearrangements. Part of the clones is not present; checked against another copy, under half of the missing clones reflect an unresolved V gene, and the others are unexplained. Clone size and the V and J calls come from that table; the DNA yielded D and trimming. The sample table shows approximately 24,000 clones, and 85% to 90% are seen once. The top ten constitute roughly a fifth of the sample.

Turning to this clone: It lacks a known antigen. No base-level quality is on record; no much larger clone is a single base apart.

Each collaborating institution followed its own protocols to collect whole blood in K2EDTA tubes. For TCRbeta analysis, collaborators shipped samples in one of three forms: frozen whole blood, isolated PBMCs, or DNA extracted from either of those sample types. Sequenced input: peripheral blood. This receptor was taken from a human donor in a cohort sampled during active COVID-19. In this chain, TRBV11-2 is recombined with TRBJ2-1; 8 junctional bases match TRBD2. The DNA sequence follows: TGTGCCAGCAGCTTCCTTAGCGGGACCGCATTTTACAATGAGCAGTTCTTC. Translated, this is CASSFLSGTAFYNEQFF.